This TCR beta chain comes out of a study of T-cell reconstitution after alpha-beta-depleted transplantation in children. The TCRbeta library incorporated unique molecular identifiers. Each CDR3 protein is one row after TCRdb ran MiXCR on the PCR reads. Here the sample spans 600,000 to 700,000 distinct CDR3 sequences, 16% being singletons. The CDR3 covers 15 residues. Germline loops: CDR1 MNHNS, CDR2 SASEGT. V was trimmed by 6 bases and J by 5 bases, leaving 17 bases between them. The sequence derives from a human donor who donated a stem cell graft to a child with acute myeloid leukemia. The V call is TRBV6-1, the J call TRBJ1-5; maybe TRBD1 (6 bases). This specimen consisted of PBMCs from the stem cell graft donor, obtained from the stem cell graft. This CDR3 is CASSPGGGFHQPQHF. As DNA, the CDR3 is TGTGCCAGCAGCCCGGGGGGGGGCTTTCATCAGCCCCAGCATTTT.